Listed below are T cell receptor beta chains from one sample, sequenced in a study of T cell responses to AZD1222 COVID-19 vaccine. Clones were sequenced by immunoSEQ multiplex PCR, and TCRdb holds only the in-frame ones, with some missing. The sample consists of some 66,000 clones, more than 75% of them appearing once. Specimen: peripheral blood, collected on day 0 of AZD1222 vaccination. The receptors come from an adult in good health. The CDR3 runs from the conserved cysteine through the conserved F or W. A D gene is named only where the DNA matches it firmly. The listing skips clone size in some rows; elsewhere it reads once, few, many or a size class.

CDR3aa,CDR3nt,d_gene,v_gene,abundance,j_gene
CASSIEGQGGTGELFF,TGTGCCAGTAGTATAGAGGGACAGGGGGGAACCGGGGAGCTGTTTTTT,TRBD1,TRBV19,.,TRBJ2-2
CASSLEWTTYEQYF,TGTGCCAGCAGCTTAGAGTGGACGACCTACGAGCAGTACTTC,.,TRBV11-3,.,TRBJ2-7
CASSPNMGQGSNSPLHF,TGTGCCAGCAGCCCTAATATGGGACAGGGGTCGAATTCACCCCTCCACTTT,TRBD1,TRBV7-9,.,TRBJ1-6
CASRKGTGEIGELFF,TGCGCCAGCAGAAAGGGGACAGGGGAAATCGGGGAGCTGTTTTTT,TRBD1,TRBV10-1,.,TRBJ2-2
CASSSWAGGGNEQFF,TGTGCCAGCAGTAGTTGGGCGGGAGGGGGCAATGAGCAGTTCTTC,TRBD2,TRBV27,.,TRBJ2-1
CASSLPGGNEQFF,TGTGCCAGCAGCTTGCCAGGGGGGAATGAGCAGTTCTTC,.,TRBV7-8,.,TRBJ2-1
CAWRKPSGLYNEQFF,TGTGCCTGGAGAAAGCCTAGCGGGTTGTACAATGAGCAGTTCTTC,TRBD2,TRBV30,.,TRBJ2-1
CASREGKSTGELFF,TGCGCCAGCAGGGAGGGAAAGAGCACCGGGGAGCTGTTTTTT,.,TRBV10-1,once,TRBJ2-2
CASSLGRGWAAGELFF,TGTGCCAGCAGCTTAGGAAGGGGATGGGCGGCCGGGGAGCTGTTTTTT,.,TRBV7-9,once,TRBJ2-2
CASSLAWGDNQPQHF,TGTGCCAGCAGTCTAGCGTGGGGGGATAATCAGCCCCAGCATTTT,.,TRBV6-5,.,TRBJ1-5
CASSLERGLGNEQFF,TGTGCCAGCAGCTTAGAGAGGGGGCTCGGGAATGAGCAGTTCTTC,TRBD1,TRBV11-2,.,TRBJ2-1
CASSRLAEGSEQYF,TGTGCCAGCAGCCGACTAGCGGAAGGGTCCGAGCAGTACTTC,TRBD2,TRBV4-2,.,TRBJ2-7
CASSFLPGSGAESYEQYF,TGTGCCAGCAGCTTCTTACCGGGGTCAGGGGCCGAGTCCTACGAGCAGTACTTC,.,TRBV7-6,.,TRBJ2-7
CASSPGQGAEAFF,TGCGCCAGCAGCCCTGGACAGGGCGCTGAAGCTTTCTTT,TRBD1,TRBV5-1,.,TRBJ1-1
CASSGNYGYTF,TGTGCCAGCAGCGGGAACTATGGCTACACCTTC,.,TRBV28,.,TRBJ1-2
CASSVDAGGPSNEQFF,TGTGCCAGCAGCGTAGATGCGGGAGGGCCGTCCAATGAGCAGTTCTTC,TRBD2,TRBV9,.,TRBJ2-1
CASSYTSEADTQYF,TGTGCCAGCAGTTATACTAGCGAGGCAGATACGCAGTATTTT,TRBD2,TRBV6-6,.,TRBJ2-3
CASSLRLNTEAFF,TGTGCCAGCAGTTTGCGGTTGAACACTGAAGCTTTCTTT,.,TRBV6-5,few,TRBJ1-1
CASSQDLGPGGDTQYF,TGTGCCAGCAGCCAAGATCTCGGTCCAGGGGGGGATACGCAGTATTTT,.,TRBV3-1/TRBV3-2,.,TRBJ2-3
CASSFSGDTQYF,TGTGCCAGCAGCTTTAGCGGGGATACGCAGTATTTT,TRBD2,TRBV7-3,few,TRBJ2-3
CASSSGQSNQPQHF,TGTGCCAGCAGCTCAGGACAGTCCAATCAGCCCCAGCATTTT,.,TRBV5-6,.,TRBJ1-5
CASSQGEWGRETQYF,TGTGCCAGCAGCCAAGGGGAGTGGGGGCGAGAGACCCAGTACTTC,.,TRBV3-1/TRBV3-2,once,TRBJ2-5
CASSLTGRAVNYGYTF,TGTGCCAGCAGTTTAACGGGCAGGGCGGTGAACTATGGCTACACCTTC,.,TRBV28,.,TRBJ1-2
CASSSGSTDTQYF,TGTGCCAGCAGCAGCGGGAGCACAGATACGCAGTATTTT,.,TRBV6-4,.,TRBJ2-3
CSVTITGARGQPQHF,TGCAGCGTGACGATAACCGGGGCTCGCGGCCAGCCCCAGCATTTT,.,TRBV29-1,.,TRBJ1-5
CASSSRRWGNTIYF,TGTGCCAGCAGCTCTCGGAGATGGGGAAACACCATATATTTT,.,TRBV7-2,.,TRBJ1-3
CASSPRAEGEQYF,TGTGCCAGCAGCCCCCGGGCCGAGGGCGAGCAGTACTTC,.,TRBV7-8,.,TRBJ2-7
CASSLDPDGYTF,TGTGCCAGCAGCCTAGACCCCGATGGCTACACCTTC,.,TRBV9,.,TRBJ1-2
CASSLIRGLRTDTQYF,TGTGCCAGCAGCTTGATCAGGGGTCTCCGCACAGATACGCAGTATTTT,.,TRBV5-6,.,TRBJ2-3